This T cell receptor (beta chain) was sequenced during a study of cytomegalovirus exposure and HLA in healthy donors. Points from the study as a whole: Previously analyzed data showed that most TCR beta V segments were productive at a frequency of about 90% or about 30%.

In regard to this clone: No antigen is known for it.

Germline CDR1 reads SGHRS; CDR2 reads YFSETQ. The CDR3 is 14 amino acids. V was shortened by 3 bases and J by 1 base, with 10 bases between the two germline ends. While unrecorded immune exposures were likely, the donors were nominally healthy when sampled. PCR was performed using 60 Vbeta and 13 Jbeta primers. Repertoires were generated with immunoSEQ multiplex PCR, while TCRdb's copy carries only in-frame clones and drops some. The profile covers 200,000 to 250,000 clones, with around 83% appearing a single time and 10% taken by the ten largest. Sequenced material: PBMCs. The rearrangement links TRBV5-1 to TRBJ1-1; D call uncertain. The sequence was collected from a woman in her fifties or sixties in good health and CMV-seropositive. CDR3 loop: CASSSFGGNTEAFF. CDR3 coding DNA: TGCGCCAGCAGCTCCTTCGGCGGGAACACTGAAGCTTTCTTT.